Sequencing of this T cell receptor (beta chain) was carried out in a study of regulatory T cells in long-lasting Graves disease. With iRepertoire HTBI primers and Arm-PCR of CDR3 regions, TCR beta libraries were built. Using its own MiXCR run on the multiplex PCR reads, TCRdb lists one record per CDR3 protein. Of roughly 440,000 distinct CDR3 sequences in the sample, around 17% were seen once. This clonotype was observed many times. Time point described: newly diagnosed GD, antithyroid drugs for less than 3 months. TCR sequences were obtained from RNA taken from PBMCs. CDR3 length: 12 amino acids. Germline V gives CDR1 LNHNV, CDR2 YYDKDF (reference sequence). Trimming cost V 3 bases and J 8 bases, with 10 bases left between them. These data were likewise used in another study, on T cells in Graves' hyperthyroidism and ophthalmopathy. That study reports: The HTBI primer set was used in a first-round RT-PCR of the TCR CDR3.

The rearrangement uses TRBV15 and TRBJ1-2; possible D gene TRBD1, 6 bases. The sequence came from a woman younger than 35 with Graves disease. The material sequenced was peripheral blood mononuclear cells (PBMCs), taken at new diagnosis, from a patient treated with antithyroid drugs. The CDR3 loop is CATSRDSNGYTF. As DNA, the CDR3 is TGTGCCACCAGCAGGGACAGTAACGGCTACACCTTC.